This TCR beta chain was identified during a study of T cells in Graves' hyperthyroidism and ophthalmopathy. Many counts were recorded for this clonotype. V lost 4 bases and J lost 3, with 14 bases in between. The CDR3 spans 14 residues. Germline V gives CDR1 SGDLS, CDR2 YYNGEE. It was RNA transcripts that yielded the amplified TCR beta CDR3 regions. The HTBI set primed first-round TCR CDR3 RT-PCR. TCRdb processed the multiplex PCR reads anew with MiXCR; each CDR3 protein has one entry. The sample holds hundreds of thousands of distinct CDR3 sequences, 24% seen once. The sample consisted of blood. V and J are TRBV9 and TRBJ2-7; D might be TRBD1 (6 bases). This clonotype was obtained from a woman aged 40-49 years with Graves' ophthalmopathy. CDR3 DNA: TGTGCCAGCAGCTCCCGCCTGGACAGCTACGAGCAGTACTTC. Amino acids: CASSSRLDSYEQYF.